This T cell receptor beta chain derives from a study of blood T cells in healthy people across ages. Total RNA was isolated from each sample in quantities of at least 6 micrograms. Primers used in a second PCR of about 6 to 11 cycles were a sample-barcoded 5' primer and a J-beta primer mix. Each TCR beta cDNA got a 12-nucleotide random molecular identifier. One entry per CDR3 protein, called by TCRdb with MiXCR from the 5' RACE reads. The table includes more than 900,000 distinct CDR3 sequences, about 23% detected once. Germline V gene lookup returns CDR1 MGHRA and CDR2 YSYEKL. The CDR3 has 17 residues. The V and J ends lost 4 bases and 10 bases respectively, with 23 bases between them. In this sample, this clonotype turned up a few times. Separately, the same data were catalogued under a study of T cells of mothers and their children. From that second work: A few healthy Caucasian mothers and their six children donated. Slightly higher, non-significant overlap characterized related mother-child pairs relative to unrelated pairs.

What was sequenced was blood. The sequence was collected from a girl aged 2-9 years in good health. The genes are TRBV4-1 and TRBJ1-6; no clear D gene. The chain's CDR3 is CASSPRMLVLGGSPLHF. CDR3 nucleotides: TGCGCCAGCAGCCCAAGAATGCTCGTCCTCGGAGGGTCACCCCTCCACTTT.